These 25 T cell receptor beta chains share one sample of origin, sequenced in a study of cytomegalovirus exposure and HLA in healthy donors. This PCR relied on a set of 60 Vbeta primers and 13 Jbeta primers. Data came from immunoSEQ multiplex PCR; TCRdb stores just in-frame clones and leaves some out. The data contain 100,000 to 150,000 clones, around three quarters of them singletons. Specimen: PBMCs. The receptor source for this set is a female donor in good health and CMV-seronegative.

This chain connects TRBV30 to TRBJ2-1; a weak D match, TRBD1 (6 bases). This CDR3 is 14 amino acids long. Between the trimmed V and J ends, which lost 1 base and 4 bases, there was a span of 11 bases. In germline, CDR1 is GTSNPN, CDR2 SVGIG (reference sequence). CDR3 in DNA: TGTGCCTGGAGTGAGGGGACACCATACAATGAGCAGTTCTTC. Its protein product is CAWSEGTPYNEQFF.

The chain carries TRBV6-5 and TRBJ2-3; D is ambiguous. The CDR3 extends over 15 amino acids. The V gene's germline CDR1 is MNHEY and CDR2 SVGAGI. Trimming pared 0 bases from V and 2 bases from J, leaving 9 bases between. This chain's CDR3 is CASSYSSPITDTQYF. The CDR3 region has the DNA TGTGCCAGCAGTTACTCGAGCCCTATCACAGATACGCAGTATTTT.

Worth noting for this clone: At the DNA level, this CDR3 is encoded by other sequences in the same sample as well. The CDR3 DNA reads TGTGCCAGCTCACGCGACAAGAACACTGAAGCTTTCTTT. This encodes CASSRDKNTEAFF. This chain connects TRBV18 to TRBJ1-1; D is undetermined. Germline V gives CDR1 KGHSH, CDR2 LQKENI. Trimming pared 4 bases from V and 1 base from J, leaving 7 bases between. The CDR3 contains 13 residues.

This sequence joins TRBV9 and TRBJ2-2, with D possibly TRBD1 on 6 matching bases. The CDR3 totals 17 residues. The V and J ends lost 3 bases and 6 bases respectively, with 21 bases between them. Per germline, CDR1 SGDLS and CDR2 YYNGEE. The chain's CDR3 is CASSDRDRFQSAGELFF. CDR3 DNA sequence: TGTGCCAGCAGCGACAGGGATCGGTTCCAATCAGCCGGGGAGCTGTTTTTT.

This sequence joins TRBV7-3 and TRBJ2-2; D is perhaps TRBD1 (6 bases). This CDR3 contains 17 residues. Per germline, CDR1 SGHTA and CDR2 FQGTGA. Trimming removed 5 bases from V and 3 bases from J, with 19 bases in between. The CDR3 sequence is CASSPYTARGYTGELFF. The CDR3 DNA sequence: TGTGCCAGCAGCCCCTACACGGCCAGGGGTTACACCGGGGAGCTGTTTTTT.

J is TRBJ2-5 and V is TRBV18; 9 bases are shared with TRBD1. Germline V gene data show CDR1 as KGHSH and CDR2 as LQKENI. V lost 3 bases and J lost 5; bases outside the gene matches: 1. The CDR3 spans 13 residues. The CDR3 protein is CASSPGQGETQYF. The CDR3 bases are TGTGCCAGCTCACCCGGACAGGGGGAGACCCAGTACTTC.

The chain employs TRBV10-2 and TRBJ2-7; 10 bases map to TRBD2. The CDR3 consists of 14 residues. Germline lookup yields CDR1 WSHSY and CDR2 SAAADI. With V trimmed by 2 bases and J by 2 bases, 0 bases remained unmatched. The CDR3 nucleotides read TGCGCCAGCAGTGAGCTAGCGGGAGCCTACGAGCAGTACTTC. Its protein product is CASSELAGAYEQYF.

This clone was observed a single time. This chain joins TRBV2 and TRBJ2-2; 7 bases fit TRBD1. Looked up from germline, CDR1 is SNHLY and CDR2 is FYNNEI. The length of the CDR3 is 17 residues. With V trimmed by 6 bases and J by 2 bases, 12 bases remained unmatched. The CDR3 sequence is CASSDPPGQINTGELFF. CDR3 in DNA: TGTGCCAGCAGCGATCCCCCGGGACAGATCAACACCGGGGAGCTGTTTTTT.

This clone was recorded a few times. V usage is TRBV28 and J usage is TRBJ1-1, with D maybe TRBD1 (6 bases). V was cut by 6 bases and J by 6 bases, with 17 bases left in between. CDR3 length: 14 amino acids. CDR1 and CDR2 from the germline V gene are MDHEN and SYDVKM. For the CDR3, the DNA is TGTGCCAGCAGCCCCGGTGACAGGAAGGCTGAAGCTTTCTTT. This encodes CASSPGDRKAEAFF.

The rearrangement links TRBV4-1 to TRBJ2-5; 10 bases match TRBD2. The V gene's germline CDR1 is MGHRA and CDR2 YSYEKL. The CDR3 length is 22 residues. V gave up 1 base and J gave up 5 bases; unmatched junction bases: 25. The CDR3 reads CASSQVRPFSLAGARGAETQYF. CDR3 nucleotides: TGCGCCAGCAGCCAAGTACGTCCGTTTTCCCTAGCGGGGGCCCGCGGGGCGGAGACCCAGTACTTC.

V usage is TRBV27 and J usage is TRBJ1-2; perhaps TRBD1 as D (6 bases). Trimming left V 6 bases short and J 4 bases short, with 9 bases between. This CDR3 is 12 amino acids long. Germline V gives CDR1 MNHEY, CDR2 SMNVEV (reference sequence). The CDR3 nucleotides read TGTGCCAGCAGGACAGGCCGCTATGGCTACACCTTC. This codes for CASRTGRYGYTF.

This clone counts as medium-sized. The chain has TRBV25-1 and TRBJ2-1, with TRBD2 matching over 10 bases. Losses at the gene ends were 3 bases for V and 0 bases for J; bases not matched to a gene: 2. The CDR3 length is 16 residues. Germline lookup yields CDR1 MGHDK and CDR2 SYGVNS. The DNA of the CDR3 is TGTGCCAGCAGTGACGGACTAGCGGACTCCTACAATGAGCAGTTCTTC. Amino acids: CASSDGLADSYNEQFF.

The genes are TRBV5-1 and TRBJ2-2; 7 nucleotides align to TRBD1. CDR1 SGHRS and CDR2 YFSETQ come from the germline V gene. The V and J ends lost 4 bases and 9 bases, in that order; junction bases with no gene match: 12. The CDR3 loop spans 15 amino acids. CDR3 loop: CASSARTGVDRELFF. The CDR3 nucleotides are TGCGCCAGCAGCGCCCGGACAGGCGTAGACCGGGAGCTGTTTTTT.

This clone was seen once. V and J are TRBV7-9 and TRBJ2-5, with D perhaps matching TRBD2 (5 bases). Germline loops: CDR1 SEHNR, CDR2 FQNEAQ (reference sequence). There are 15 residues in the CDR3. Trimming pared 5 bases from V and 4 bases from J, leaving 17 bases between. The CDR3 sequence is CASSPRERMGETQYF. CDR3 DNA sequence: TGTGCCAGCAGCCCCCGGGAAAGAATGGGAGAGACCCAGTACTTC.

This chain joins TRBV11-2 and TRBJ1-2, with 8 bases aligning to TRBD1. Per germline, CDR1 SGHAT and CDR2 FQNNGV. The CDR3 contains 15 residues. V lost 0 bases and J lost 0; bases outside the gene matches: 0. The CDR3: CASSLDRGPNYGYTF. CDR3 nucleotides: TGTGCCAGCAGCTTAGACAGGGGGCCTAACTATGGCTACACCTTC.

The chain is built from TRBV5-1 and TRBJ1-2; 9 bases align to TRBD1. V lost 2 bases, J lost 2 bases, and 4 bases stayed unmatched. Per germline, CDR1 SGHRS and CDR2 YFSETQ. The CDR3 sequence is 15 residues long. The CDR3 DNA sequence: TGCGCCAGCAGCTTTGCCGGGACAGGGAACTATGGCTACACCTTC. Translated: CASSFAGTGNYGYTF.

J is TRBJ2-5 and V is TRBV14; TRBD1 matches 10 bases. Germline V gives CDR1 SGHDN, CDR2 FVKESK. The length of the CDR3 is 15 residues. V lost 6 bases, J lost 4 bases, and 8 bases stayed unmatched. In nucleotides, the CDR3 is TGTGCCAGCAGTCAATCCGGGACAGGGGTAGAGACCCAGTACTTC. It translates to CASSQSGTGVETQYF. Full variable domain (outside the CDR3, taken from reference TRBV14 and TRBJ2-5): EAGVTQFPSHSVIEKGQTVTLRCDPISGHDNLYWYRRVMGKEIKFLLHFVKESKQDESGMPNNRFLAERTGGTYSTLKVQPAELEDSGVYFCASSQSGTGVETQYFGPGTRLLVL.

V is TRBV15 and J is TRBJ2-7; no definite D call. The CDR3 is made up of 12 amino acids. V lost 8 bases to trimming and J lost 5 bases, with 13 bases between them. CDR1 and CDR2 (germline): LNHNV, YYDKDF (reference sequence). The CDR3 sequence is CATPRVVHEQYF. In nucleotides, the CDR3 is TGTGCCACCCCCCGGGTGGTCCACGAGCAGTACTTC.

The rearrangement uses TRBV30 and TRBJ2-2; TRBD1 might be the D (6 bases). Trimming left V 2 bases short and J 0 bases short, with 10 bases between. The CDR3 extends over 15 amino acids. Per germline, CDR1 GTSNPN and CDR2 SVGIG (reference sequence). The CDR3 loop is CAWSQGFPNTGELFF. Written as DNA, the CDR3 is TGTGCCTGGAGTCAGGGGTTTCCGAACACCGGGGAGCTGTTTTTT. The whole variable domain, remainder taken from reference TRBV30 and TRBJ2-2, is SQTIHQWPATLVQPVGSPLSLECTVEGTSNPNLYWYRQAAGRGLQLLFYSVGIGQISSEVPQNLSASRPQDRQFILSSKKLLLSDSGFYLCAWSQGFPNTGELFFGEGSRLTVL.

The chain joins TRBV5-1 to TRBJ1-1, with D uncertain. Germline-derived CDR1 and CDR2 are SGHRS and YFSETQ. V lost 1 base and J 0 bases, leaving 7 bases between the germline ends. The CDR3 extends over 14 amino acids. The CDR3 sequence is CASSLLSLNTEAFF. CDR3 in DNA: TGCGCCAGCAGCTTGCTCAGTTTGAACACTGAAGCTTTCTTT.

The chain couples TRBV11-1 to TRBJ2-3; 11 bases align to TRBD1. V was clipped by 3 bases and J by 2 bases; unmatched bases: 1. There are 15 residues in the CDR3. Germline assignment: CDR1 SGHAT and CDR2 FQDESV (reference sequence). In DNA form, the CDR3 reads TGTGCCAGCAGCTTGGGACAGGGGGTCACAGATACGCAGTATTTT. Translation gives CASSLGQGVTDTQYF.

This clone was counted a single time. The rearrangement joins TRBV4-2 to TRBJ1-2; TRBD1 matches 9 bases. The CDR3 spans 16 residues. Germline V gene data show CDR1 as LGHNA and CDR2 as YNFKEQ. V gave up 4 bases and J gave up 2 bases; unmatched junction bases: 8. CDR3 nucleotide sequence: TGTGCCAGCAGCCGCCGGGACAGGGACCCAAACTATGGCTACACCTTC. Translated: CASSRRDRDPNYGYTF.

A few counts support this clone. This chain connects TRBV4-2 to TRBJ2-1; the match to TRBD2 covers 14 bases. This CDR3 contains 15 residues. Trimming cost V 4 bases and J 8 bases; bases outside gene matches: 4. The V gene's germline CDR1 is LGHNA and CDR2 YNFKEQ. CDR3 sequence reads: CASSRRLAGGDEQFF. DNA of the CDR3: TGTGCCAGCAGCCGCCGACTAGCGGGGGGGGATGAGCAGTTCTTC.

The chain employs TRBV2 and TRBJ2-2; 9 nucleotides match TRBD1. Germline V gene data show CDR1 as SNHLY and CDR2 as FYNNEI. The CDR3 loop spans 17 amino acids. V gave up 7 bases and J gave up 7 bases; unmatched junction bases: 16. CDR3 nucleotide sequence: TGTGCCAGCACCCCCATTACAGGGACAGGGATGGGCGGGGAGCTGTTTTTT. It codes for CASTPITGTGMGGELFF.

The V call is TRBV28, the J call TRBJ2-1; 12 bases agree with TRBD2. Germline CDR1 MDHEN, CDR2 SYDVKM. The CDR3 runs 15 residues. The trim removed 4 bases at V and 4 bases at J, leaving 2 bases unmatched. CDR3 residues: CASSSLAGGYNEQFF. CDR3 bases: TGTGCCAGCAGTTCACTAGCGGGAGGTTACAATGAGCAGTTCTTC.